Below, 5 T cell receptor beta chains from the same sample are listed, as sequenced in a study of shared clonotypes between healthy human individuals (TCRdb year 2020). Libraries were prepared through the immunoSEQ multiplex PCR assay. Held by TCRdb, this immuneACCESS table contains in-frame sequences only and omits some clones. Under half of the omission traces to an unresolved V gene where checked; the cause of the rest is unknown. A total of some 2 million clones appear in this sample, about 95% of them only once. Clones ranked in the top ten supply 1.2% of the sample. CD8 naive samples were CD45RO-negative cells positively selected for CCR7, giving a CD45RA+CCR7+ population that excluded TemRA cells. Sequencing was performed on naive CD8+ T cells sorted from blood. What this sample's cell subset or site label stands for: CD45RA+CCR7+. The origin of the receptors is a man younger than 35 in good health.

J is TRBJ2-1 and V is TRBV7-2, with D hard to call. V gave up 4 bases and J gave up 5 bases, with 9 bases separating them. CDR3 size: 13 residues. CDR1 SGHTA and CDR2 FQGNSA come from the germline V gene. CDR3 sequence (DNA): TGTGCCAGCAGCTCCGACTTTGACAATGAGCAGTTCTTC. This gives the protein CASSSDFDNEQFF.

As DNA, the CDR3 is TGTGCCAGTAGTGCCACGGGAGAGACCCAGTACTTC. Protein sequence: CASSATGETQYF. V and J are TRBV19 and TRBJ2-5; D remains ambiguous. The V gene lost 5 bases and the J gene lost 4 bases, with 8 bases spanning the gap. The germline CDR1 and CDR2 sequences are LNHDA and SQIVND (reference sequence). This CDR3 has 12 residues.

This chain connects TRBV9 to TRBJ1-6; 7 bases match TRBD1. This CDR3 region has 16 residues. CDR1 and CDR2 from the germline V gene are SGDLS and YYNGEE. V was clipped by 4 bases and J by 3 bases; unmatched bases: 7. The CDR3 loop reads CASSLGQAVYNSPLHF. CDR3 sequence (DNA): TGTGCCAGCAGCCTTGGACAGGCCGTCTATAATTCACCCCTCCACTTT. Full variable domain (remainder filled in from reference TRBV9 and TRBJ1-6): DSGVTQTPKHLITATGQRVTLRCSPRSGDLSVYWYQQSLDQGLQFLIQYYNGEERAKGNILERFSAQQFPDLHSELNLSSLELGDSALYFCASSLGQAVYNSPLHFGNGTRLTVT.

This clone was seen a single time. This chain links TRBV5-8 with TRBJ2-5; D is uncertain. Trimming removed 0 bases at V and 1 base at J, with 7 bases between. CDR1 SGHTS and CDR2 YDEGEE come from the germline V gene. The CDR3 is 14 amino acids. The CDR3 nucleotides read TGTGCCAGCAGCTTGGTCCCCAGCCAAGAGACCCAGTACTTC. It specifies CASSLVPSQETQYF.

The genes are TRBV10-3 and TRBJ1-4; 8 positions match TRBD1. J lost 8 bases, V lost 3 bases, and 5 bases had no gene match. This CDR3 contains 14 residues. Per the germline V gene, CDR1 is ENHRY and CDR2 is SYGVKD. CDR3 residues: CAISESGGREKLFF. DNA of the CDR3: TGTGCCATCAGTGAATCAGGGGGCCGGGAAAAACTGTTTTTT.